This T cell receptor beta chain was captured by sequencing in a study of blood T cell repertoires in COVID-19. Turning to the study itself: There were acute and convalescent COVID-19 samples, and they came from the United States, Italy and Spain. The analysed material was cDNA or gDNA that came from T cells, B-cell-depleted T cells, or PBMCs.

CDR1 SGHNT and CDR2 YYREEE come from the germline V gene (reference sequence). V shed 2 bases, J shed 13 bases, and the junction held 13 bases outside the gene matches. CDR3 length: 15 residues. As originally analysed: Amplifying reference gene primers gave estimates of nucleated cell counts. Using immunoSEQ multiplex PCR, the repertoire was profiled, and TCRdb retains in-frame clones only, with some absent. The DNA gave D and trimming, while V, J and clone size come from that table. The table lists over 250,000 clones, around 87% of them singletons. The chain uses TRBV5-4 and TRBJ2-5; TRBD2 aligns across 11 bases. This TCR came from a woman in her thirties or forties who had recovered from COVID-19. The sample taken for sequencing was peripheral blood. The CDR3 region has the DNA TGTGCCAGCAGCTTCCAGACTAGCGGGGCGGCGATTTGGTACTTC. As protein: CASSFQTSGAAIWYF.